Reported below is one TCR beta chain. The antigen is undetermined. The sample carries other DNA sequences with the same CDR3. TCRdb's table, derived via immunoSEQ multiplex PCR, lists solely in-frame clones and lacks some. Here the sample spans about 2,200,000 clones, 93% being singletons. This sample is drawn from a study of shared clonotypes between healthy human individuals. General study results and limits: Rarefaction analysis demonstrated incomplete sorted-subset sequencing notwithstanding large depth.

Naivety among CD8 cells was defined by CD45RO negativity and positive CCR7 selection, thereby excluding terminally differentiated effector memory CD45RA+ cells. This receptor was obtained from a man younger than 30 in good health. Some clones in this sample may be carry-over from other donors' samples. Sequenced material: naive CD8+ T cells from PBMCs.

CDR3 sequence: CASSLGQGRSYEQYF. The CDR3 DNA reads TGCGCCAGCAGCTTAGGACAGGGCCGCTCCTACGAGCAGTACTTC. The gene calls are TRBV5-1 and TRBJ2-7; 8 bases align to TRBD1. CDR1 is SGHRS, CDR2 YFSETQ, per germline. This CDR3 has 15 amino acids. V trimming: 2 bases; J trimming: 0 bases; junction bases outside the gene matches: 4.